The present TCR beta chain was sequenced within a study of blood T cell repertoires in COVID-19. Repertoires were generated with immunoSEQ multiplex PCR, while TCRdb's copy carries only in-frame clones and drops some. Here the sample spans about 52,000 clones, 85% being singletons. This CDR3 is built from 13 residues. From germline, CDR1 is GTSNPN and CDR2 SVGIG (reference sequence). V shed 0 bases and J shed 5 bases, with 11 bases lying between them. The sequenced sample was peripheral blood. This chain links TRBV30 with TRBJ2-7; a weak D match, TRBD1 (6 bases). The receptor comes from a human donor in a cohort sampled during active COVID-19. CDR3 DNA sequence: TGTGCCTGGAGTGTGAGGGACAATCACGAGCAGTACTTC. Amino acid sequence: CAWSVRDNHEQYF.